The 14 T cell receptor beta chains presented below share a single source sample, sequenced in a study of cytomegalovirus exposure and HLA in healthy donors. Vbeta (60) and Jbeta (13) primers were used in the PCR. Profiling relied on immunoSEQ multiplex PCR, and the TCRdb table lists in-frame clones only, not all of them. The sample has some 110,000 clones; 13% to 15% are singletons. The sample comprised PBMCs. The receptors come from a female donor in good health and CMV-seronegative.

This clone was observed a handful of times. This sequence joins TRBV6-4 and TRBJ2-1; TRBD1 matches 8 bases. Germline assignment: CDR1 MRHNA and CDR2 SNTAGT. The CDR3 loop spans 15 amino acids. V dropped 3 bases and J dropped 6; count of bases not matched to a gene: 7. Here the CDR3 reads CASSEQGGLTNEQFF. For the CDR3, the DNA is TGTGCCAGCAGTGAACAGGGGGGTTTAACCAATGAGCAGTTCTTC.

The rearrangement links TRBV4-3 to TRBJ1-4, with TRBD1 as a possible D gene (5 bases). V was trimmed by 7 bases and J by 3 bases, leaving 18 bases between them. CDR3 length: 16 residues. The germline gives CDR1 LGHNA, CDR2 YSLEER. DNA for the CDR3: TGCGCCAGCAAGCGATCGCGGGGGTCGCCTAATGAAAAACTGTTTTTT. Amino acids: CASKRSRGSPNEKLFF.

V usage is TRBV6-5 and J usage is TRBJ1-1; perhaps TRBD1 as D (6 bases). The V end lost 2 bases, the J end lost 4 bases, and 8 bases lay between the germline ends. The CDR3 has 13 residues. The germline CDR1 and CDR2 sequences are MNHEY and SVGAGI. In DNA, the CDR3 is TGTGCCAGCAGTTACGGGGGGGCCACTGAAGCTTTCTTT. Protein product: CASSYGGATEAFF.

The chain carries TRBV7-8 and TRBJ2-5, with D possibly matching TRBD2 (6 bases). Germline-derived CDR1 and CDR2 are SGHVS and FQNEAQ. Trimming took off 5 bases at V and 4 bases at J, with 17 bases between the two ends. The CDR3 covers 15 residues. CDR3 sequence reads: CASSGGGGFRETQYF. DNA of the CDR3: TGTGCCAGCAGCGGGGGAGGTGGCTTCCGAGAGACCCAGTACTTC.

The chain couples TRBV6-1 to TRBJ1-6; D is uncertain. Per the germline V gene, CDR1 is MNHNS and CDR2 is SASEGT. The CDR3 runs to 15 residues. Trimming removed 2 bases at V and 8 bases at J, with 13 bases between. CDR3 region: CASSELVYVDSPLHF. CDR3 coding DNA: TGTGCCAGCAGTGAATTAGTGTATGTTGATTCACCCCTCCACTTT.

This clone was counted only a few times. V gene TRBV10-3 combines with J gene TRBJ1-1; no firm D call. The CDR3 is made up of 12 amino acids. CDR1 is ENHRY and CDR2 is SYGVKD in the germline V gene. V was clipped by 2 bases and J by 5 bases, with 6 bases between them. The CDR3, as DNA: TGTGCCATCAGTGAGATTGAGACTGAAGCTTTCTTT. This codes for CAISEIETEAFF.

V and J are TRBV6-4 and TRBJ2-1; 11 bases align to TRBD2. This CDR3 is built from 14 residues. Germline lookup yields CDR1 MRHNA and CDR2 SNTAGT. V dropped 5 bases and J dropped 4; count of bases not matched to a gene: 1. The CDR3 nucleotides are TGTGCCAGCAGTTTAGCGGGAGGGTACAATGAGCAGTTCTTC. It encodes CASSLAGGYNEQFF.

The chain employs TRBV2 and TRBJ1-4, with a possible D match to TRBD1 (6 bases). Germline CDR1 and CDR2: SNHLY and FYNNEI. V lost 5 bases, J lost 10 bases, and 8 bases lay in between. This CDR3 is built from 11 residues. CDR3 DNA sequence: TGTGCCAGCAGTATGACAGGAAAACTGTTTTTT. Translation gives CASSMTGKLFF.

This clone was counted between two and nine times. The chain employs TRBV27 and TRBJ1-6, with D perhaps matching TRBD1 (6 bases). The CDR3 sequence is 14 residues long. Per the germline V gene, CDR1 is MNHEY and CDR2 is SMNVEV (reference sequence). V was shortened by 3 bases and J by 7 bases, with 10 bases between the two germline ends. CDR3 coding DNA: TGTGCCAGCAGTTTTGGACAGTCGAATTCACCCCTCCACTTT. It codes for CASSFGQSNSPLHF.

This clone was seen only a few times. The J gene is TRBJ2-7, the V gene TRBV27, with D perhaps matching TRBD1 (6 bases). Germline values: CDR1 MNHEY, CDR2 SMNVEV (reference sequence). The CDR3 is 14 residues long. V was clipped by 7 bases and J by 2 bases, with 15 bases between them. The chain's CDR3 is CASTRKAGAYEQYF. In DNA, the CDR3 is TGTGCCAGCACCCGGAAGGCAGGGGCCTACGAGCAGTACTTC.

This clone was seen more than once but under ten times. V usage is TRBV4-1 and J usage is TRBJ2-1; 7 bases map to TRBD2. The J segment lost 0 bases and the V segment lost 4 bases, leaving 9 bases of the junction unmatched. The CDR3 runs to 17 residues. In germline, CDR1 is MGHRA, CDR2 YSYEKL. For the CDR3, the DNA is TGCGCCAGCAGCCCCAGCGCGGGGGTGATCTCCTACAATGAGCAGTTCTTC. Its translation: CASSPSAGVISYNEQFF.

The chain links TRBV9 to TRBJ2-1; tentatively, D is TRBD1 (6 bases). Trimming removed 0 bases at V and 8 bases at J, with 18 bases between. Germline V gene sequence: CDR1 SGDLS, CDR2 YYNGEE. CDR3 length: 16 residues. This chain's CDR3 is CASSVGQALMQDEQFF. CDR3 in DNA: TGTGCCAGCAGCGTAGGACAGGCTTTAATGCAGGATGAGCAGTTCTTC.

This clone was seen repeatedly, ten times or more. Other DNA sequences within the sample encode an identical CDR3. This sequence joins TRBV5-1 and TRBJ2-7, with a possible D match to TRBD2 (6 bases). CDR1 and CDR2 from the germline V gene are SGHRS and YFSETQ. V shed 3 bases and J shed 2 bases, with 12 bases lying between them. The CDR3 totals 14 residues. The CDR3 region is CASSSGTLTYEQYF. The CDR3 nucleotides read TGCGCCAGCAGCTCCGGGACTCTAACCTACGAGCAGTACTTC.

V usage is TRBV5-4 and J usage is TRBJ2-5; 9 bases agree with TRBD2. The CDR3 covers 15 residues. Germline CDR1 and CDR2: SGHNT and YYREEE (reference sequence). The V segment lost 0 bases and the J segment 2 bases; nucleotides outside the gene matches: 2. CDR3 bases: TGTGCCAGCAGCTTGGTTCTAGCGGGGCAAGAGACCCAGTACTTC. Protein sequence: CASSLVLAGQETQYF.